The rows below give T cell receptor beta chains drawn from one sample of a study of radiotherapy plus CTLA-4 blockade in lung cancer. Clones were read by immunoSEQ multiplex PCR, and TCRdb kept only the in-frame ones, dropping some. The repertoire consists of more than 50,000 clones, with 65% to 85% occurring once and the leading ten covering 2.5% to 3.5%. Sequences were derived from peripheral blood, sampled from a patient treated with radiotherapy plus ipilimumab. The source of these receptors is a human donor with non-small cell lung cancer who had a complete response to radiotherapy plus ipilimumab. CDR3s leave out the opening cysteine and the closing phenylalanine or tryptophan. The size field is filled for only some rows; it gives once, few, many or a size class.

V gene: TRBV6-1
J gene: TRBJ2-7
clone size: .
CDR3 protein: ASSEVGTAYEQY

V gene: TRBV10-3
J gene: TRBJ2-1
clone size: .
CDR3 protein: AMRGEGEQF

V gene: TRBV5-4
J gene: TRBJ2-1
clone size: .
CDR3 protein: ASSLNRLAGGVTYNEQF

V gene: TRBV5-1
J gene: TRBJ2-3
clone size: once
CDR3 protein: ASSLAEVTDTQY

V gene: TRBV5-5
J gene: TRBJ2-7
clone size: .
CDR3 protein: ASSLSRLAAYEQY

V gene: TRBV5-1
J gene: TRBJ2-5
clone size: few
CDR3 protein: ASSYSGGGYVQETQY

V gene: TRBV5-1
J gene: TRBJ2-5
clone size: .
CDR3 protein: ASSLGTGFGETQY

V gene: TRBV7-6
J gene: TRBJ2-7
clone size: .
CDR3 protein: ASSLEPGQGEQY

V gene: TRBV18
J gene: TRBJ2-6
clone size: few
CDR3 protein: ASSPPLLTGANVLT

V gene: TRBV28
J gene: TRBJ2-5
clone size: .
CDR3 protein: AGSTGPRETQY

V gene: TRBV6-5
J gene: TRBJ1-2
clone size: .
CDR3 protein: ASSYGGQGAHGYT

V gene: TRBV2
J gene: TRBJ2-3
clone size: .
CDR3 protein: ASSASGVPTDTQY

V gene: TRBV15
J gene: TRBJ2-7
clone size: few
CDR3 protein: ATSSTLLADEQY

V gene: TRBV6-1
J gene: TRBJ1-5
clone size: .
CDR3 protein: ASSVTGENQPQH

V gene: TRBV30
J gene: TRBJ1-5
clone size: once
CDR3 protein: AWSDREEQPQH